This T cell receptor beta chain was found in a study of blood T cells in healthy people across ages. Study-level points and caveats: Diversity of TCR beta per million T cells declined in a roughly linear way with age. Long-lived and aged donors differed, with more naive CD4+ cells and higher diversity in the long-lived. The study regarded diversity estimates from one million T cells as underestimates.

On this clonotype: Its antigen is as yet unknown.

The CDR3 is made up of 17 amino acids. V was cut by 2 bases and J by 1 base, with 14 bases left in between. Germline CDR1 SGHTA, CDR2 FQGNSA. Then a second PCR, running roughly 7 to 11 cycles, was carried out with a sample-barcoded 5' primer and a J-beta primer mix. No fewer than 2.5 million CDR3-containing paired-end reads came from each sample. TCRdb processed the 5' RACE reads anew with MiXCR; each CDR3 protein has one entry. The table includes over 1,500,000 distinct CDR3 sequences, 40% to 55% detected once. V gene TRBV7-2 combines with J gene TRBJ1-4, with D possibly matching TRBD1 (6 bases). This receptor was taken from a woman aged 40-49 years in good health. Sequencing was done on a sample of blood. CDR3 residues: CASSLRSIGGTNEKLFF. CDR3 bases: TGTGCCAGCAGCTTACGTTCGATAGGGGGAACTAATGAAAAACTGTTTTTT.